Each of the 30 T cell receptor beta chains below was sequenced from the same sample in a study of blood T cell repertoires in COVID-19. Sequenced by immunoSEQ multiplex PCR; TCRdb stores in-frame clones only, minus some. In the table there are some 80,000 clones, approximately 92% of which are singletons. Sequencing used peripheral blood. Every receptor here comes from a woman of 80 years or more with acute or convalescent COVID-19.

The chain combines TRBV19 with TRBJ1-2, with D unclear. The CDR3 runs to 13 residues. The V and J ends lost 3 bases and 3 bases respectively, with 8 bases between them. Germline CDR1 LNHDA, CDR2 SQIVND (reference sequence). The CDR3: CASSMKLDYGYTF. CDR3 in DNA: TGTGCCAGTAGTATGAAACTGGACTATGGCTACACCTTC.

V and J are TRBV5-1 and TRBJ1-1; possibly TRBD1 for D (6 bases). Germline V lookup: CDR1 SGHRS, CDR2 YFSETQ. The CDR3 is 12 residues long. The V end lost 0 bases, the J end lost 9 bases, and 9 bases lay between the germline ends. The chain's CDR3 is CASSLDTGKAFF. The CDR3 bases are TGCGCCAGCAGCTTGGATACAGGGAAAGCTTTCTTT.

This chain uses TRBV10-3 with TRBJ2-5; possible D gene TRBD2, 7 bases. Between the trimmed V and J ends, which lost 10 bases and 5 bases, there was a span of 14 bases. The CDR3 covers 12 residues. The germline V gene encodes CDR1 ENHRY and CDR2 SYGVKD. The CDR3 loop is CATAGGGETQYF. In DNA, the CDR3 is TGTGCCACCGCTGGCGGGGGCGAGACCCAGTACTTC.

This chain links TRBV19 with TRBJ1-5, with 7 bases aligning to TRBD1. Germline V CDR1 and CDR2: LNHDA, SQIVND (reference sequence). Losses at the gene ends were 3 bases for V and 2 bases for J; bases not matched to a gene: 10. There are 17 residues in the CDR3. This CDR3 is CASSMGTGVWGNQPQHF. CDR3 sequence (DNA): TGTGCCAGTAGTATGGGCACAGGGGTCTGGGGCAATCAGCCCCAGCATTTT.

The chain is built from TRBV19 and TRBJ2-1; tentatively, D is TRBD1 (5 bases). V gave up 7 bases and J gave up 6 bases, with 16 bases separating them. CDR1 is LNHDA, CDR2 SQIVND, per germline (reference sequence). This CDR3 has 14 amino acids. The CDR3 loop is CASTQGSAFNEQFF. CDR3 DNA sequence: TGTGCCAGTACCCAGGGATCAGCGTTCAATGAGCAGTTCTTC.

The table lists this clone with a count of one. The chain is built from TRBV5-1 and TRBJ2-7, with 9 bases fitting TRBD2. Germline CDR1 reads SGHRS; CDR2 reads YFSETQ. The CDR3 is 15 amino acids. Germline trimming cut 0 bases from V and 5 bases from J; bases unmatched to any gene: 6. CDR3 in amino acids: CASSLGSGSIHEQYF. CDR3 DNA sequence: TGCGCCAGCAGCTTGGGTAGCGGGAGTATCCACGAGCAGTACTTC.

The rearrangement uses TRBV19 and TRBJ1-2, with 9 bases that match TRBD1. The germline gives CDR1 LNHDA, CDR2 SQIVND (reference sequence). The CDR3 length is 13 residues. The J segment lost 7 bases and the V segment lost 5 bases, leaving 5 bases of the junction unmatched. This chain's CDR3 is CASSQQGAGGYTF. CDR3 bases: TGTGCCAGTAGTCAACAGGGGGCCGGTGGCTACACCTTC.

The genes are TRBV5-4 and TRBJ2-5, with TRBD2 identical over 9 bases. J was trimmed by 1 base and V by 0 bases; bases with no gene match: 4. The CDR3 has 16 amino acids. In germline, CDR1 is SGHNT, CDR2 YYREEE (reference sequence). The CDR3 is CASSLARRGGQETQYF. CDR3 coding DNA: TGTGCCAGCAGCTTGGCGCGGCGGGGGGGCCAAGAGACCCAGTACTTC.

The V and J genes are TRBV29-1 and TRBJ2-3; the D gene is possibly TRBD2 (6 bases). Germline V gene sequence: CDR1 SQVTM, CDR2 ANQGSEA. The CDR3 has 14 residues. V lost 3 bases and J 1 base, leaving 11 bases between the germline ends. CDR3 sequence: CSVDGPGGTDTQYF. The CDR3 DNA reads TGCAGCGTTGACGGTCCGGGGGGCACAGATACGCAGTATTTT.

The V call is TRBV6-2 or TRBV6-3, the J call TRBJ2-7, with D possibly being TRBD2 (6 bases). V was shortened by 5 bases and J by 6 bases, with 17 bases between the two germline ends. This CDR3 comprises 14 residues. The V gene's germline CDR1 is MNHEY and CDR2 SVGEGT. The CDR3 bases are TGTGCCAGCAGTAAGGGACTCCTCGGGGGCGAGCAGTACTTC. It translates to CASSKGLLGGEQYF.

This sequence joins TRBV5-6 and TRBJ2-5; D may be TRBD1 (6 bases). V gave up 1 base and J gave up 9 bases, with 16 bases separating them. The CDR3 runs to 14 residues. CDR1 and CDR2 (germline): SGHDT, YYEEEE. The CDR3 is CASSLYLGGAAQYF. CDR3 nucleotides: TGTGCCAGCAGCTTGTATCTAGGGGGAGCGGCCCAGTACTTC.

This clone was counted a few times. The chain links TRBV27 to TRBJ1-2; 12 positions match TRBD1. The ends lost 6 bases at V and 6 bases at J; junction bases unmatched: 14. The length of the CDR3 is 17 residues. Germline values: CDR1 MNHEY, CDR2 SMNVEV (reference sequence). The CDR3 loop is CASRPAGTGGGWNGYTF. The CDR3 region has the DNA TGTGCCAGCAGGCCAGCCGGGACAGGGGGCGGTTGGAATGGCTACACCTTC.

The genes are TRBV19 and TRBJ2-1, with 10 bases fitting TRBD2. The CDR3 loop spans 15 amino acids. Trimming cost V 5 bases and J 4 bases; bases outside gene matches: 5. The germline V gene has CDR1 LNHDA and CDR2 SQIVND (reference sequence). The CDR3 DNA follows: TGTGCCAGTAGTCTCACGACTAGCGGGTACAATGAGCAGTTCTTC. Translation gives CASSLTTSGYNEQFF. Full variable domain (rest looked up from reference TRBV19 and TRBJ2-1): DGGITQSPKYLFRKEGQNVTLSCEQNLNHDAMYWYRQDPGQGLRLIYYSQIVNDFQKGDIAEGYSVSREKKESFPLTVTSAQKNPTAFYLCASSLTTSGYNEQFFGPGTRLTVL.

The V call is TRBV3-1 (or the pseudogene TRBV3-2), the J call TRBJ1-3; D is unclear. Looked up from germline, CDR1 is LGHDT and CDR2 is YNNKEL (reference sequence). This CDR3 contains 12 residues. V gave up 3 bases and J gave up 4 bases, with 4 bases separating them. As DNA, the CDR3 is TGTGCCAGCAGCCACGAGGGAAACACCATATATTTT. Residues: CASSHEGNTIYF.

The CDR3 nucleotides read TGTGCCAGCAGCTTAGCTTTAGGCAGGGCCAATGAGCAGTTCTTC. Protein product: CASSLALGRANEQFF. The V gene is TRBV7-8, the J gene TRBJ2-1, with a weak D call TRBD1 (5 bases). The CDR3 has 15 residues. The ends were cut back, 0 bases at V and 6 bases at J, with 12 bases in the middle. Germline CDR1 reads SGHVS; CDR2 reads FQNEAQ.

This clone was observed once. The V gene is TRBV27, the J gene TRBJ2-5; 8 bases agree with TRBD1. Germline CDR1 reads MNHEY; CDR2 reads SMNVEV (reference sequence). V lost 8 bases, J lost 4 bases, and 12 bases stayed unmatched. The CDR3 is 15 residues long. CDR3 protein: CASCCGQGWGETQYF. The CDR3 DNA is TGTGCCAGCTGTTGTGGACAGGGTTGGGGAGAGACCCAGTACTTC.

V and J are TRBV24-1 and TRBJ2-3; D ambiguous. The germline CDR1 and CDR2 sequences are KGHDR and SFDVKD. V shed 3 bases and J shed 6 bases, with 9 bases lying between them. The CDR3 is made up of 13 amino acids. CDR3 in amino acids: CATSDGARDTQYF. The CDR3 DNA sequence: TGTGCCACCAGTGATGGTGCCAGGGATACGCAGTATTTT.

V and J are TRBV11-3 and TRBJ2-3; D may be TRBD2 (5 bases). The germline CDR1 and CDR2 sequences are SGHNT and YENEEA. The CDR3 has 16 amino acids. V lost 1 base to trimming and J lost 2 bases, with 13 bases between them. The CDR3 sequence is CASSLGVATFTDTQYF. The CDR3 DNA follows: TGTGCCAGCAGCTTAGGGGTAGCGACCTTCACAGATACGCAGTATTTT. Full variable domain (rest looked up from reference TRBV11-3 and TRBJ2-3): EAGVVQSPRYKIIEKKQPVAFWCNPISGHNTLYWYLQNLGQGPELLIRYENEEAVDDSQLPKDRFSAERLKGVDSTLKIQPAELGDSAVYLCASSLGVATFTDTQYFGPGTRLTVL.

This chain links TRBV27 with TRBJ1-1, with D possibly TRBD1 on 5 matching bases. The CDR3 length is 13 residues. With 2 bases removed from V and 2 bases from J, the gap between germline ends came to 6 bases. The germline CDR1 and CDR2 sequences are MNHEY and SMNVEV (reference sequence). This CDR3 reads CASSLRGNTEAFF. The CDR3 coding sequence is TGTGCCAGCAGTTTAAGGGGAAACACTGAAGCTTTCTTT.

V and J are TRBV6-1 and TRBJ1-1, with no clear D. With 1 base removed from V and 1 base from J, the gap between germline ends came to 7 bases. CDR1 and CDR2 from the germline V gene are MNHNS and SASEGT. CDR3 length: 14 residues. CDR3 nucleotide sequence: TGTGCCAGCAGTGAAGGGTACAAGAACACTGAAGCTTTCTTT. This codes for CASSEGYKNTEAFF.

The chain recombines TRBV3-1 (or the pseudogene TRBV3-2) with TRBJ1-2; weak D call: TRBD1 (6 bases). In germline, CDR1 is LGHDT, CDR2 YNNKEL (reference sequence). The CDR3 consists of 14 residues. Trimming pared 1 base from V and 1 base from J, leaving 7 bases between. The CDR3: CASSQGGGNYGYTF. The CDR3, as DNA: TGTGCCAGCAGCCAAGGAGGGGGTAACTATGGCTACACCTTC.

This clone was seen a single time. This rearrangement joins TRBV2 to TRBJ2-1; 9 nucleotides align to TRBD1. V shed 6 bases and J 9 bases; nucleotides not matched to a gene: 6. This CDR3 is built from 13 residues. Germline CDR1 and CDR2: SNHLY and FYNNEI. The CDR3 nucleotides are TGTGCCAGCAGGGAGGACAGGGGCGGTGAGCAGTTCTTC. Protein product: CASREDRGGEQFF.

J is TRBJ1-1 and V is TRBV6-1, with unresolved D. Germline V CDR1 and CDR2: MNHNS, SASEGT. The CDR3 sequence is 16 residues long. Trimming removed 0 bases at V and 2 bases at J, with 13 bases between. The CDR3 reads CASSEALGHTNTEAFF. The CDR3 nucleotides read TGTGCCAGCAGTGAAGCACTAGGGCACACCAACACTGAAGCTTTCTTT.

This rearrangement joins TRBV28 to TRBJ1-3, with D tentatively TRBD1 (5 bases). Germline values: CDR1 MDHEN, CDR2 SYDVKM. Trimming shortened V by 3 bases and J by 4 bases, and 7 bases separated the two germline ends. The CDR3 runs 13 residues. This CDR3 reads CASSLSGGNTIYF. DNA for the CDR3: TGTGCCAGCAGTTTGTCAGGGGGAAACACCATATATTTT.

In DNA, the CDR3 is TGTGCCACTAGAGGGGATGGCTACACCTTC. Translating gives CATRGDGYTF. The chain employs TRBV19 and TRBJ1-2; possibly TRBD1 for D (5 bases). This CDR3 region has 10 residues. Trimming took 10 bases from V and 6 from J, leaving 9 bases between them. Germline-derived CDR1 and CDR2 are LNHDA and SQIVND (reference sequence).

The genes are TRBV24-1 and TRBJ1-2; a weak D match, TRBD1 (5 bases). The V and J ends lost 4 bases and 6 bases respectively, with 8 bases between them. The V gene's germline CDR1 is KGHDR and CDR2 SFDVKD. The CDR3 has 12 residues. This CDR3 is CATSDLTDGYTF. The CDR3 nucleotides read TGTGCCACCAGTGACTTGACAGATGGCTACACCTTC.

CDR3 sequence: CASSVSSSSYNEQFF. CDR3 coding DNA: TGTGCCAGCAGCGTTAGCTCGAGCTCCTACAATGAGCAGTTCTTC. The V and J genes are TRBV7-3 and TRBJ2-1; D is ambiguous. Germline loops: CDR1 SGHTA, CDR2 FQGTGA. Trimming stripped 5 bases from V and 0 bases from J, with 11 bases between. CDR3 length equals 15 residues.

The chain carries TRBV10-3 and TRBJ1-5; a possible D gene is TRBD1 (5 bases). The CDR3 is 14 residues long. Germline assignment: CDR1 ENHRY and CDR2 SYGVKD. Trimming cost V 10 bases and J 0 bases, with 13 bases left between them. The CDR3 region has the DNA TGTGCCACCCAGACAGCAGATAGCAATCAGCCCCAGCATTTT. The encoded protein is CATQTADSNQPQHF.

This chain joins TRBV18 and TRBJ1-2; perhaps TRBD1 as D (5 bases). The CDR3 spans 13 residues. Trimming removed 1 base from V and 6 bases from J, with 9 bases in between. The germline gives CDR1 KGHSH, CDR2 LQKENI. The CDR3 reads CASSPRAGNGYTF. The DNA for the CDR3 is TGTGCCAGCTCACCACGGGCAGGGAATGGCTACACCTTC.

This clone came up once. This chain uses TRBV11-2 with TRBJ2-3; TRBD1 matches at 7 bases. Germline values: CDR1 SGHAT, CDR2 FQNNGV. The J segment lost 2 bases and the V segment lost 5 bases, leaving 7 bases of the junction unmatched. This CDR3 has 15 amino acids. CDR3 nucleotides: TGTGCCAGCAGCCCCCGGACAGGCCCCACAGATACGCAGTATTTT. It translates to CASSPRTGPTDTQYF. Full variable domain (outside the CDR3, taken from reference TRBV11-2 and TRBJ2-3): EAGVAQSPRYKIIEKRQSVAFWCNPISGHATLYWYQQILGQGPKLLIQFQNNGVVDDSQLPKDRFSAERLKGVDSTLKIQPAKLEDSAVYLCASSPRTGPTDTQYFGPGTRLTVL.